One TCR beta chain is described in this entry. Its binding antigen is unknown. Base qualities are not recorded, but no much larger clone differs from it by a single base. Counted from cysteine to phenylalanine, this CDR3 has 17 amino acids. Of the read, only the CDR3 DNA is kept; its 51 bases are in frame from base 1. The junction shows trimming of 3 bases on V and 5 bases on J, and the gene matches do not reach 6 bases of it. CDR1 and CDR2, looked up from the germline V gene, are SGHNT and YENEEA. The library was made by the immunoSEQ multiplex PCR assay. For the multiplex PCR, a mixture combining 60 forward primers for TCR Vbeta segments and 13 reverse primers for TCR Jbeta segments was used. The CDR3 region of rearranged TCR beta genes was amplified from genomic DNA with a multiplex PCR assay. Amplified TCR beta libraries were sequenced as 87-base-pair reads on the Illumina HiSeq System. As for the original processing: A later analysis counted about 76 million unique TCR beta chains across the 670 or so repertoires, and roughly 9.9 million of these chains were shared by at least two donors. Raw reads were error-corrected and collapsed into unique sequences by a nearest-neighbor algorithm in which closely related sequences were merged to remove PCR and sequencing errors. CDR3 sequences were aligned to IMGT reference sequences to assign V, D and J gene segments. Each retained sequence needed at least a six-nucleotide match to both a V gene segment and a J gene segment. Rearrangements were called productive when the CDR3 lacked stop codons and stayed in frame with V and J; all others were non-productive. CDR3 was defined by IMGT convention, running from the second conserved V-encoded cysteine to the conserved J-encoded phenylalanine. The earlier analysis of 500 to 600 of the donors excluded sequences that lacked an unambiguous match to a single V gene segment. An earlier analysis of about 590 of the donors classified V segments as functional when productive rearrangements were above 56.7% and as segregating when the standard deviation between donors was above 5%. A statistical classification framework was built to diagnose cytomegalovirus status from the catalog of TCR beta chain sequences. A later analysis assigned V and J genes by comparing TCR nucleotide sequences with IMGT/GENE-DB human TR gene sequences. A later analysis assigned CDR3 sequences and most-parsimonious VDJ recombination scenarios with the TCRdist pipeline. In a later analysis, each TCR beta chain was defined by its CDR3 amino acid sequence together with its V-gene family, and reads without a unique V-gene family were excluded. As a way to deal with suspected cross-contamination and a sequencing artifact, a later analysis dropped under 600 nucleotide sequences that were highly shared and had low generation probability. A later analysis calculated a clonal expansion index for each public chain from normalized within-repertoire ranks of inferred template counts. Generation probabilities in a later analysis came from a VDJ recombination model fitted to out-of-frame rearrangements, and those results were checked against IGoR. Hypergeometric tests were used in a later analysis to score TCR-TCR, TCR-HLA and TCR-CMV co-occurrence, with a repertoire-size bias correction applied to the TCR pairs. In a later analysis, false discovery rates were estimated by permuting HLA or CMV assignments 20 times. A later analysis grouped co-occurring TCRs with DBSCAN, adding TCRdist sequence similarity when clustering within HLA-allele-positive subsets. Co-occurrence clustering excluded repertoires with fewer than 30,000 or more than 120,000 public chains, plus five with anomalous nucleotide sharing. TCRdb took over this immuneACCESS table, retaining in-frame rearrangements with V and J assigned. Such tables are incomplete; in checked studies, under half of the missing clones stem from an unresolved V gene, and the remainder is unexplained. V and J calls and clone size are copied from that table; D and trimming were computed from the DNA. The table for this sample lists some 140,000 clones; 80% of them were counted only once. Around 5.6% of the sample is in the top ten clones.

The data were obtained in a study of cytomegalovirus exposure and HLA in healthy donors (dated by TCRdb to about 2017). With regard to the full study: In an earlier analysis of roughly 500 of the donors, around 300 Gb of sequence data and 90 million to 120 million unique TCR beta sequences from about 190 million T cells were reported. The genetic ancestry cluster associated with self-reported Caucasian donors included about 81% of the 300 to 400 genotyped donors. Every repertoire in the discovery cohort had been generated on one and the same sequencing platform. On average, about 240,000 unique TCR beta nucleotide sequences were sequenced per donor among about 400 genotyped donors of the cohort, with around 19% of those sequences being non-productive. The study combined high-throughput TCR immunosequencing, statistical association of individual TCRs with disease status, and machine learning to predict cytomegalovirus infection status. Both class I and class II loci were covered by HLA typing, at four-digit resolution. To decide whether each TCR beta V gene segment behaved as functional or pseudogenic, an earlier analysis of approximately 600 of the donors relied on high-throughput TCR beta sequencing. Genome-wide SNP genotypes for about 65% of the 666 donors were used in a later genetic analysis, which treated that subset as a discovery cohort. Besides the first cohort of roughly 660 subjects, a separate validation cohort made up of 120 different subjects was used. The study was designed to test whether signatures of past pathogen exposure could be identified by cataloging public T cell receptors. A later analysis re-analyzed previously published TCR beta repertoires from 650 to 800 donors and added high-resolution HLA genotyping to study TCR occurrence patterns. Using immunosequencing, the study profiled T cell repertoires from fewer than 850 subjects and related those repertoires to cytomegalovirus serostatus. The later analysis used no new phenotypic data to find candidate immune exposures, relying instead on TCR beta sequences and their occurrence across donors. The number of typed donors differed by locus: about 620-640 for A, B, C, DRB1 and DQB1; approximately 540 for DQA1; 606 for DPA1; and some 450 for DPB1. Roughly 5 DR-DQ haplotypes were handled as single units for association and clustering because linkage in the cohort was strong. Donor age, sex, ethnicity and CMV serostatus were compiled alongside the repertoire data. About 320 gigabases of sequencing data and roughly 90 million unique TCR sequences were included in an early release covering about 600 HLA-typed donors.

What the research found in general, with its limitations: The study listed 150 to 200 TCR beta chains as associated with cytomegalovirus. Because HLA typing was unavailable for some donors at each locus, only the typed subset was used in association tests. Most TCR sequences were observed very rarely across donors, whereas some public TCRs were present in many individuals. According to the authors, the approach could potentially be generalized to other disease states and immunological phenotypes. In a later genetic analysis, fewer N-insertions in productive TCRs were reported among donors in an Asian-associated ancestry cluster than the approximately 670-donor mean. The classifier was reported to diagnose cytomegalovirus status with high specificity and sensitivity in both the original cohort and the validation cohort. A group of highly shared sequence variants was considered likely to be a technical artifact of the sequencing pipeline. A later analysis found that most CMV-associated TCR beta chains appeared HLA-restricted, with HLA associations seemingly driven largely by CMV exposure. An association between a missense DCLRE1C variant and V-gene and J-gene trimming of TCR beta chains was found in a later genetic analysis and replicated in an independent cohort. In a later analysis, HLA-associated TCR beta chains showed more clonal expansion and lower generation probabilities than non-associated chains that were equally common. In a later analysis, TCR association rates were found to vary across HLA loci, with the most associated TCRs seen for DRB1 alleles and the fewest for HLA-C alleles. In this cohort, only TCR beta chains were sequenced, and detectable features were limited by the absence of alpha or paired-chain data. Because the 87-base-pair reads could not distinguish some IMGT-functional V segments, including TRBV6-2 and TRBV6-3, those segments were excluded. An earlier analysis of approximately 590 of the donors showed that most TCR beta V segments appeared in productive rearrangements either about 87% or about 30% of the time, which broadly matched IMGT annotations. A further reported finding was that TCR beta sequences accurately predicted the HLA-A and HLA-B alleles for most subjects in the first cohort. For the cohort, immune exposure information was limited to CMV serostatus. A later analysis reported that several top co-occurrence clusters appeared linked to parvovirus B19, influenza, CMV and Epstein-Barr virus. About 17 rarely observed V segments, including chromosome 9 orphons, were excluded from the earlier analysis of approximately 500 of the donors because counts were too low. Correlated functional status among segregating V segments might be attributable to linkage disequilibrium, but an unknown experimental factor could not be ruled out. Assigning TCR associations to individual alleles was difficult when HLA alleles, especially DR and DQ, strongly co-occurred. Specific HLA alleles were associated with 15,000 to 20,000 TCR beta sequences at a false discovery rate of 0.05 in a later analysis. Roughly uniform sequencing depth across donors was assumed in presence/absence analyses, although this assumption may not hold. In vitro tests confirmed that a few of the cytomegalovirus-associated TCR beta chains recognize cytomegalovirus antigens.

The cohort comprised 670 or so healthy bone marrow donors. At the time of sampling, every cohort member was nominally healthy, though immune exposures that went unrecorded were likely present. The donor was CMV seropositive and was included in the group of approximately 310 seropositive cohort members. Each donor provided a peripheral blood sample, and peripheral blood mononuclear cells were used for TCR beta sequencing. Genomic DNA extraction from the blood cell samples was performed with the Qiagen DNeasy Blood Extraction Kit. The receptor chain draws on TRBV11-3 and TRBJ2-2; 13 bases in the middle match TRBD2. The sample taken for sequencing was PBMCs. The clonotype was recovered from a woman aged 40 to 50 in good health and CMV-seropositive. The CDR3 is CASSFGGLAGETGELFF. In nucleotides, the sequence is TGTGCCAGCAGCTTTGGCGGACTAGCGGGAGAGACCGGGGAGCTGTTTTTT.